This TCR beta chain was identified in a study of T cell responses to AZD1222 COVID-19 vaccine. Using immunoSEQ multiplex PCR, the repertoire was profiled, and TCRdb retains in-frame clones only, with some absent. The profile covers approximately 150,000 clones, with approximately 90% appearing a single time and more than 3% taken by the ten largest. The V gene's germline CDR1 is MNHEY and CDR2 SVGAGI. The CDR3 has 13 residues. Trimming took off 8 bases at V and 3 bases at J, with 11 bases between the two ends. This chain uses TRBV6-5 with TRBJ1-5; D remains ambiguous. Sequencing was performed on peripheral blood, taken on day 0 of MenACWY control vaccination. The TCR originated in an adult in good health. CDR3 amino acids: CASSRVANQPQHF. As DNA, the CDR3 is TGTGCCAGCTCCCGGGTCGCCAATCAGCCCCAGCATTTT.